Following are 30 T cell receptor beta chains from one sample sequenced in a study of beta chain features in type 1 diabetes. Notes on the study in general: Significant though moderate, a shortening of TCRB CDR3s appeared in all four CD4+ subsets of Type 1 diabetes patients.

Antigen specificity for these receptors is unknown. cDNA synthesis used the whole RNA isolate, giving expressed TCRB sequences. The repertoire was sequenced with immunoSEQ multiplex PCR; TCRdb's copy has only in-frame clones and lacks some. The sample lists under 400,000 clones; 10% to 15% were seen once. Sequenced input: naive CD4+ T cells from blood. These receptor sequences come from a woman under 30 with type 1 diabetes.

This clone turned up a few times. This sequence joins TRBV5-1 and TRBJ1-4; 7 positions match TRBD1. Trimming removed 4 bases from V and 8 bases from J; junction bases left unmatched: 8. Germline V CDR1 and CDR2: SGHRS, YFSETQ. The CDR3 is 14 amino acids. This chain's CDR3 is CASSPGQVLEKLFF. For the CDR3, the DNA is TGCGCCAGCAGCCCCGGACAGGTGTTGGAAAAACTGTTTTTT.

In its sample, this clone was seen a few times. V gene TRBV4-3 combines with J gene TRBJ2-7, with TRBD1 matching over 7 bases. There are 15 residues in the CDR3. Per germline, CDR1 LGHNA and CDR2 YSLEER. With V trimmed by 3 bases and J by 3 bases, 8 bases remained unmatched. CDR3 residues: CASSQLLRQGYEQYF. The CDR3 DNA reads TGCGCCAGCAGCCAGCTCCTACGACAGGGCTACGAGCAGTACTTC.

This clone has more than one count but fewer than ten. The chain has TRBV2 and TRBJ2-7; tentative D call: TRBD1 (7 bases). Per germline, CDR1 SNHLY and CDR2 FYNNEI. This CDR3 is built from 13 residues. Deletions cut 2 bases from V and 6 bases from J, with 11 bases between. The CDR3 sequence is CASSETQGGEQYF. The CDR3 DNA reads as TGTGCCAGCAGTGAAACCCAGGGGGGCGAGCAGTACTTC.

There are a few counts of this clone. The chain uses TRBV19 and TRBJ1-1; D is possibly TRBD1 (5 bases). The CDR3 extends over 12 amino acids. In germline, CDR1 is LNHDA, CDR2 SQIVND (reference sequence). The V gene lost 6 bases and the J gene lost 7 bases, with 12 bases spanning the gap. The CDR3 region is CASSRRDGEAFF. In nucleotides, the CDR3 is TGTGCCAGTAGCCGGAGGGACGGTGAAGCTTTCTTT.

The CDR3 region has the DNA TGCAGTGCCCTAGGGGGCGAGGGCTACACCTTC. Translating it yields CSALGGEGYTF. This chain uses TRBV20-1 with TRBJ1-2; 7 bases are a match to TRBD1. This CDR3 has 11 residues. CDR1 DFQATT and CDR2 SNEGSKA come from the germline V gene (reference sequence). Losses at the gene ends were 6 bases for V and 8 bases for J; bases not matched to a gene: 6.

The chain carries TRBV4-1 and TRBJ1-5, with D perhaps TRBD1 (5 bases). The ends were cut back, 3 bases at V and 7 bases at J, with 13 bases in the middle. This CDR3 comprises 14 residues. Germline-derived CDR1 and CDR2 are MGHRA and YSYEKL. The CDR3 DNA reads as TGCGCCAGCAGCCAGGGGGGATCCGGGCAGCCCCAGCATTTT. It encodes CASSQGGSGQPQHF.

This clone was counted a few times. This chain connects TRBV30 to TRBJ2-3; the match to TRBD2 covers 9 bases. With V trimmed by 2 bases and J by 4 bases, 13 bases remained unmatched. This CDR3 is built from 17 residues. Per germline, CDR1 GTSNPN and CDR2 SVGIG (reference sequence). The CDR3 sequence is CAWSRIQSREGPDTQYF. The CDR3 DNA sequence: TGTGCCTGGAGTCGGATTCAGTCGCGGGAGGGTCCAGATACGCAGTATTTT.

This chain joins TRBV5-1 and TRBJ2-1; 7 bases fit TRBD2. This CDR3 contains 15 residues. V lost 3 bases and J lost 8; bases outside the gene matches: 11. Germline V gene sequence: CDR1 SGHRS, CDR2 YFSETQ. The CDR3 coding sequence is TGCGCCAGCAGCTCACTAGGCGGGGGTCTTGATGAGCAGTTCTTC. Amino acid sequence: CASSSLGGGLDEQFF.

Worth noting for this clone: The same CDR3 can be traced to other DNA sequences in this sample. The chain joins TRBV18 to TRBJ1-1, with D maybe TRBD1 (5 bases). The CDR3 extends over 13 amino acids. The germline V and J ends were trimmed by 5 bases and 1 base, with 8 bases remaining between them. The germline V gene has CDR1 KGHSH and CDR2 LQKENI. The CDR3, as DNA: TGTGCCAGCTCAAGAGACAGGAACACTGAAGCTTTCTTT. Encoded protein: CASSRDRNTEAFF.

The chain carries TRBV7-2 and TRBJ2-7; 8 positions agree with TRBD2. The CDR3 consists of 16 residues. CDR1 SGHTA and CDR2 FQGNSA come from the germline V gene. The V and J ends lost 3 bases and 3 bases, in that order; junction bases with no gene match: 10. As DNA, the CDR3 is TGTGCCAGCAGCTTGAGTTTCACTAGCGGCAGCTACGAGCAGTACTTC. The encoded protein is CASSLSFTSGSYEQYF.

V usage is TRBV7-2 and J usage is TRBJ1-2; D is uncertain. This CDR3 spans 13 amino acids. Germline lookup yields CDR1 SGHTA and CDR2 FQGNSA. V lost 2 bases and J lost 4, with 8 bases in between. The CDR3 is CASSLSEFYGYTF. CDR3 bases: TGTGCCAGCAGCTTATCAGAATTCTATGGCTACACCTTC.

This clone was found a few times. The chain links TRBV7-9 to TRBJ2-7; the match to TRBD2 covers 9 bases. The CDR3 consists of 15 residues. V gave up 3 bases and J gave up 4 bases; unmatched junction bases: 7. Per the germline V gene, CDR1 is SEHNR and CDR2 is FQNEAQ (reference sequence). CDR3 loop: CASSLDQAGGYEQYF. The CDR3 DNA is TGTGCCAGCAGCTTGGACCAAGCGGGGGGTTACGAGCAGTACTTC.

V gene TRBV28 combines with J gene TRBJ2-7; D uncertain. The germline gives CDR1 MDHEN, CDR2 SYDVKM. The V end lost 1 base, the J end lost 0 bases, and 7 bases lay between the germline ends. The length of the CDR3 is 14 residues. CDR3 nucleotides: TGTGCCAGCAGTTTATCCGTCCGCTCCTACGAGCAGTACTTC. This codes for CASSLSVRSYEQYF.

This clone was counted a few times. This chain connects TRBV5-1 to TRBJ2-7; 7 bases are a match to TRBD1. In germline, CDR1 is SGHRS, CDR2 YFSETQ. V shed 1 base, J shed 2 bases, and the junction held 3 bases outside the gene matches. The CDR3 runs 14 residues. In DNA form, the CDR3 reads TGCGCCAGCAGCTTGACAGGGGATCCCTACGAGCAGTACTTC. This codes for CASSLTGDPYEQYF.

This clone showed up just a few times. The CDR3 coding sequence is TGTGCCAGTCTCGGGGAAATTACAGATACGCAGTATTTT. Residues: CASLGEITDTQYF. The V and J genes are TRBV7-9 and TRBJ2-3, with a tentative D call TRBD2 (5 bases). From germline, CDR1 is SEHNR and CDR2 FQNEAQ (reference sequence). CDR3 size: 13 residues. Trimming stripped 9 bases from V and 3 bases from J, with 13 bases between.

The chain has TRBV28 and TRBJ1-2; D is possibly TRBD1 (5 bases). The CDR3 length is 14 residues. The ends were cut back, 3 bases at V and 5 bases at J, with 13 bases in the middle. Germline CDR1 is MDHEN and CDR2 is SYDVKM. CDR3: CASSFDGQGYGYTF. The CDR3, as DNA: TGTGCCAGCAGTTTTGATGGTCAGGGATATGGCTACACCTTC.

This chain uses TRBV5-6 with TRBJ2-5; D is possibly TRBD2 (6 bases). The CDR3 runs to 15 residues. Germline lookup yields CDR1 SGHDT and CDR2 YYEEEE. Trimming left V 3 bases short and J 5 bases short, with 17 bases between. The CDR3 coding sequence is TGTGCCAGCAGCTGGAGGGGTGTTACTGCGGAGACCCAGTACTTC. Amino acid sequence: CASSWRGVTAETQYF.

V and J are TRBV10-3 and TRBJ2-1; 9 positions match TRBD1. J lost 0 bases, V lost 7 bases, and 4 bases had no gene match. The CDR3 spans 15 residues. Germline V lookup: CDR1 ENHRY, CDR2 SYGVKD. The CDR3 region has the DNA TGTGCCATCACACAGGGGGCGAGCTCCTACAATGAGCAGTTCTTC. It translates to CAITQGASSYNEQFF.

The rearrangement links TRBV6-5 to TRBJ2-1; 10 nucleotides align to TRBD1. This CDR3 is 15 amino acids long. Trimming at V came to 5 bases and at J to 10 bases, leaving 11 bases not matched to a gene. CDR1 and CDR2 from the germline V gene are MNHEY and SVGAGI. CDR3 region: CASSGTGANPGEQFF. The DNA of the CDR3 is TGTGCCAGCAGTGGGACAGGGGCCAATCCTGGGGAGCAGTTCTTC.

The CDR3 is CSVVTGWTEAFF. DNA of the CDR3: TGCAGCGTTGTAACAGGGTGGACTGAAGCTTTCTTT. The V and J genes are TRBV29-1 and TRBJ1-1; perhaps TRBD1 as D (6 bases). This CDR3 is 12 amino acids long. Germline CDR1 and CDR2: SQVTM and ANQGSEA. V lost 4 bases, J lost 5 bases, and 11 bases lay in between. The full variable domain, rest sourced from reference TRBV29-1 and TRBJ1-1, is SAVISQKPSRDICQRGTSLTIQCQVDSQVTMMFWYRQQPGQSLTLIATANQGSEATYESGFVIDKFPISRPNLTFSTLTVSNMSPEDSSIYLCSVVTGWTEAFFGQGTRLTVV.

The chain couples TRBV29-1 to TRBJ2-3; D remains unclear. Germline values: CDR1 SQVTM, CDR2 ANQGSEA. The CDR3 has 11 amino acids. CDR3: CSDTSWDTQYF. The CDR3 DNA reads as TGCAGTGACACCTCCTGGGATACGCAGTATTTT.

This chain links TRBV6-6 with TRBJ2-5; 7 nucleotides match TRBD2. This CDR3 has 15 residues. After removal of 4 bases from V and 4 bases from J, the junction contained 9 bases not matched to a gene. The germline gives CDR1 MNHNY, CDR2 SVGAGI (reference sequence). The CDR3 nucleotides are TGTGCCAGCAGTTGGGCGGGGGACCCGGGAGAGACCCAGTACTTC. Amino acid sequence: CASSWAGDPGETQYF.

The J gene is TRBJ2-5, the V gene TRBV20-1; D possibly corresponds to TRBD1 (5 bases). Germline V gene lookup returns CDR1 DFQATT and CDR2 SNEGSKA (reference sequence). The germline V and J ends were trimmed by 7 bases and 0 bases, with 6 bases remaining between them. CDR3 length equals 11 residues. For the CDR3, the DNA is TGCAGTGAACAGGACCAAGAGACCCAGTACTTC. As protein: CSEQDQETQYF.

This clone was found a few times. The chain recombines TRBV4-3 with TRBJ2-3; tentatively, D is TRBD2 (7 bases). Per germline, CDR1 LGHNA and CDR2 YSLEER. V was clipped by 4 bases and J by 8 bases, with 10 bases between them. This CDR3 contains 12 residues. The CDR3 loop reads CASSRGGGTQYF. In nucleotides, the CDR3 is TGCGCCAGCAGCCGAGGGGGGGGTACGCAGTATTTT.

The CDR3 DNA reads TGTGCCAGCAGCGTAGCAGGGACTAGAAAAGAGACCCAGTACTTC. It is translated as CASSVAGTRKETQYF. The chain couples TRBV9 to TRBJ2-5; 8 bases line up with TRBD2. The germline V gene encodes CDR1 SGDLS and CDR2 YYNGEE. CDR3 length: 15 residues. V was clipped by 0 bases and J by 3 bases; unmatched bases: 4. The variable domain in full, completed from reference TRBV9 and TRBJ2-5, reads DSGVTQTPKHLITATGQRVTLRCSPRSGDLSVYWYQQSLDQGLQFLIQYYNGEERAKGNILERFSAQQFPDLHSELNLSSLELGDSALYFCASSVAGTRKETQYFGPGTRLLVL.

This clone came up a few times. The chain combines TRBV7-9 with TRBJ2-3, with 9 bases identical to TRBD2. Germline V gene data show CDR1 as SEHNR and CDR2 as FQNEAQ (reference sequence). This CDR3 spans 14 amino acids. Trimming removed 4 bases from V and 5 bases from J; junction bases left unmatched: 4. The CDR3 protein is CASSSAGGRDTQYF. The CDR3 nucleotides are TGTGCCAGCAGCTCCGCGGGAGGGCGAGATACGCAGTATTTT.

The sample holds a few counts of this clone. This chain uses TRBV7-3 with TRBJ2-7; 9 positions match TRBD1. CDR3 length: 14 residues. V gave up 5 bases and J gave up 4 bases; unmatched junction bases: 6. The germline CDR1 and CDR2 sequences are SGHTA and FQGTGA. The CDR3 is CASSLLGQGYEQYF. The CDR3 bases are TGTGCCAGCAGCCTATTGGGACAGGGTTACGAGCAGTACTTC.

This clone was observed a few times. CDR3 sequence reads: CSVEDRGHEKLFF. Here the CDR3 DNA reads TGCAGCGTTGAGGACAGGGGGCATGAAAAACTGTTTTTT. The chain joins TRBV29-1 to TRBJ1-4; 11 positions agree with TRBD1. Germline CDR1 and CDR2: SQVTM and ANQGSEA. Trimming at V came to 3 bases and at J to 6 bases, leaving 0 bases not matched to a gene. The CDR3 is made up of 13 amino acids.

This clone was observed a handful of times. The gene calls are TRBV9 and TRBJ2-1; 12 bases match TRBD2. The CDR3 runs 16 residues. Trimming cost V 0 bases and J 8 bases; bases outside gene matches: 6. In germline, CDR1 is SGDLS, CDR2 YYNGEE. The CDR3 protein is CASSVVSTSGRYEQFF. CDR3 in DNA: TGTGCCAGCAGCGTAGTTTCAACTAGCGGGAGGTATGAGCAGTTCTTC.

The chain couples TRBV5-4 to TRBJ2-1, with TRBD1 matching over 10 bases. Losses at the gene ends were 4 bases for V and 6 bases for J; bases not matched to a gene: 4. The germline CDR1 and CDR2 sequences are SGHNT and YYREEE (reference sequence). The CDR3 length is 14 residues. The chain's CDR3 is CASSHRDRGNEQFF. CDR3 in DNA: TGTGCCAGCAGCCACCGGGACAGGGGCAATGAGCAGTTCTTC. The entire variable domain, with the rest obtained from reference TRBV5-4 and TRBJ2-1, is as follows: ETGVTQSPTHLIKTRGQQVTLRCSSQSGHNTVSWYQQALGQGPQFIFQYYREEENGRGNFPPRFSGLQFPNYSSELNVNALELDDSALYLCASSHRDRGNEQFFGPGTRLTVL.